A single sample is the source of the 30 T cell receptor beta chains below, sequenced in a study (dated by TCRdb to about 2016). The library came from RT-PCR. This sample was sequenced with an Illumina MiSeq. TCRdb redid the processing of the public reads, applying fastp at Q25 and MiXCR, and retained in-frame beta chains. Under each unique CDR3 protein, matching rows form one entry showing the most common genes and DNA. Counted in this sample were about 680,000 distinct CDR3 sequences; 12% to 15% of them appeared once. About 3.6% of the sample is in the top ten clones. The sample was memory CD4+ T cells from blood. The receptor set was obtained from a female donor in good health, serving as a healthy control.

This clonotype came up many times. J is TRBJ2-7 and V is TRBV27, with 8 bases fitting TRBD2. The trim removed 5 bases at V and 4 bases at J, leaving 13 bases unmatched. Germline V lookup: CDR1 MNHEY, CDR2 SMNVEV (reference sequence). The CDR3 loop spans 16 amino acids. The DNA of the CDR3 is TGTGCCAGCAGTCTCATCCGTACCAGCGGGAGTTACGAGCAGTACTTC. It translates to CASSLIRTSGSYEQYF.

The chain is built from TRBV28 and TRBJ2-3, with D uncertain. Trimming removed 2 bases at V and 0 bases at J, with 3 bases between. This CDR3 has 13 amino acids. Germline lookup yields CDR1 MDHEN and CDR2 SYDVKM. This chain's CDR3 is CASSLQSTDTQYF. Written as DNA, the CDR3 is TGTGCCAGCAGTTTACAAAGCACAGATACGCAGTATTTT.

There are a few counts of this clonotype. CDR3 coding DNA: TGTGCCAGCAGCTTAGGGGTGTTGGGCACAGATACGCAGTATTTT. Protein sequence: CASSLGVLGTDTQYF. The rearrangement joins TRBV7-2 to TRBJ2-3; no reliable D call. CDR1 and CDR2 from the germline V gene are SGHTA and FQGNSA. This CDR3 is 15 amino acids long. V lost 1 base and J 1 base, leaving 9 bases between the germline ends.

This chain uses TRBV4-1 with TRBJ1-6; 10 nucleotides line up with TRBD1. V shed 6 bases and J 6 bases; nucleotides not matched to a gene: 8. The germline gives CDR1 MGHRA, CDR2 YSYEKL. The CDR3 runs to 16 residues. CDR3 amino acids: CASSPRDRGTNSPLHF. The DNA of the CDR3 is TGCGCCAGCAGTCCCCGGGACAGGGGAACTAATTCACCCCTCCACTTT.

This clonotype has just a few counts. The chain is built from TRBV5-1 and TRBJ1-1; D possibly corresponds to TRBD1 (5 bases). The CDR3 extends over 14 amino acids. Germline V gene data show CDR1 as SGHRS and CDR2 as YFSETQ. The ends were cut back, 5 bases at V and 3 bases at J, with 14 bases in the middle. CDR3 protein: CASSLSMGDTEAFF. CDR3 in DNA: TGCGCCAGCAGTTTGTCCATGGGGGACACTGAAGCTTTCTTT.

In this sample, this clonotype turned up many times. V is TRBV11-2 and J is TRBJ2-3; TRBD2 matches at 13 bases. Germline V CDR1 and CDR2: SGHAT, FQNNGV. Germline trimming cut 11 bases from V and 5 bases from J; bases unmatched to any gene: 4. The CDR3 runs 13 residues. As DNA, the CDR3 is TGTGCCGGGGGACTAGCGGGAATAGATACGCAGTATTTT. Translated, it gives CAGGLAGIDTQYF.

This clonotype was recorded a few times. V gene TRBV29-1 combines with J gene TRBJ2-2; TRBD1 aligns across 7 bases. The CDR3 has 13 amino acids. J was trimmed by 7 bases and V by 8 bases; bases with no gene match: 10. Germline V gene sequence: CDR1 SQVTM, CDR2 ANQGSEA. CDR3 nucleotides: TGCAGCTCCCGGCTAGGGGGCTACGGGGAGCTGTTTTTT. Translation: CSSRLGGYGELFF.

CDR3 residues: CASSSRVGTGELFF. In nucleotides, the CDR3 is TGTGCCAGCAGCTCCCGGGTAGGAACCGGGGAGCTGTTTTTT. The V and J genes are TRBV14 and TRBJ2-2; no clear D gene. In germline, CDR1 is SGHDN, CDR2 FVKESK. Trimming took off 5 bases at V and 5 bases at J, with 12 bases between the two ends. This CDR3 has 14 amino acids.

This clonotype came up many times. A much larger clone lies a single base off, so this may be a read error. The chain couples TRBV20-1 to TRBJ2-1, with 8 bases identical to TRBD2. Per germline, CDR1 DFQATT and CDR2 SNEGSKA (reference sequence). CDR3 length: 14 amino acids. J lost 2 bases, V lost 2 bases, and 2 bases had no gene match. As DNA, the CDR3 is TGCAGTGCTAGACTAGCGGGCACCTACAATGAGCAGTTCTTC. It translates to CSARLAGTYNEQFF.

CDR3 sequence: CASSLDFVGELFF. CDR3 nucleotide sequence: TGCGCCAGCAGCTTGGATTTCGTCGGGGAGCTGTTTTTT. The chain employs TRBV5-1 and TRBJ2-2; D not resolved. The CDR3 contains 13 residues. The germline V gene encodes CDR1 SGHRS and CDR2 YFSETQ. Trimming took 0 bases from V and 7 from J, leaving 7 bases between them. Looking up the rest from reference TRBV5-1 and TRBJ2-2 gives the full variable domain: KAGVTQTPRYLIKTRGQQVTLSCSPISGHRSVSWYQQTPGQGLQFLFEYFSETQRNKGNFPGRFSGRQFSNSRSEMNVSTLELGDSALYLCASSLDFVGELFFGEGSRLTVL.

This clonotype is medium-sized. The V call is TRBV20-1, the J call TRBJ2-7, with 8 bases matching TRBD1. This CDR3 region has 14 residues. The ends lost 5 bases at V and 0 bases at J; junction bases unmatched: 6. Germline CDR1 reads DFQATT; CDR2 reads SNEGSKA (reference sequence). The CDR3 protein is CSASDRDISYEQYF. CDR3 nucleotides: TGCAGTGCTTCGGACAGGGATATCTCCTACGAGCAGTACTTC.

Many counts were recorded for this clonotype. The V gene is TRBV29-1, the J gene TRBJ2-3, with 15 nucleotides matching TRBD2. The V gene end was trimmed by 7 bases and the J gene end by 5 bases; junction bases not matched to a gene: 10. Germline lookup yields CDR1 SQVTM and CDR2 ANQGSEA. The length of the CDR3 is 16 residues. The CDR3 nucleotides are TGCAGCGCCCTACCGGGACTAGCGGGAGGAGGAGATACGCAGTATTTT. It specifies CSALPGLAGGGDTQYF.

This clonotype has only a few counts. The chain couples TRBV28 to TRBJ2-1, with TRBD2 identical over 7 bases. Per the germline V gene, CDR1 is MDHEN and CDR2 is SYDVKM. After removal of 6 bases from V and 5 bases from J, the junction contained 10 bases not matched to a gene. The CDR3 has 15 amino acids. In DNA form, the CDR3 reads TGTGCCAGCAGCCTAAGCGGGGCGGAAAACAATGAGCAGTTCTTC. It specifies CASSLSGAENNEQFF.

V gene TRBV12-5 combines with J gene TRBJ2-3, with 8 bases matching TRBD2. The CDR3 contains 13 residues. V lost 9 bases to trimming and J lost 3 bases; unmatched junction nucleotides: 5. Germline V gene data show CDR1 as LGHNT and CDR2 as FRNRAP. CDR3 nucleotide sequence: TGTGCTAGCGGGAGGGCCGGGACAGATACGCAGTATTTT. Its protein product is CASGRAGTDTQYF.

V and J are TRBV27 and TRBJ1-2; maybe TRBD1 (6 bases). The CDR3 spans 13 residues. V lost 10 bases and J 4 bases, leaving 16 bases between the germline ends. Germline V lookup: CDR1 MNHEY, CDR2 SMNVEV (reference sequence). CDR3 protein: CANRAQGSYGYTF. The CDR3 coding sequence is TGTGCCAACAGGGCCCAGGGCTCCTATGGCTACACCTTC.

Only a few counts were recorded for this clonotype. The CDR3 spells CASSLSFDRSYEQYF. CDR3 nucleotides: TGTGCCAGCAGCCTGAGTTTTGATCGGTCCTACGAGCAGTACTTC. The chain is built from TRBV11-2 and TRBJ2-7; no clear D. V lost 5 bases to trimming and J lost 1 base, with 15 bases between them. The germline V gene encodes CDR1 SGHAT and CDR2 FQNNGV. This CDR3 spans 15 amino acids.

This clonotype was counted at least ten times. This sequence joins TRBV6-6 and TRBJ2-1, with 11 bases lining up with TRBD2. Germline V gives CDR1 MNHNY, CDR2 SVGAGI (reference sequence). With 6 bases clipped from V and 6 bases from J, the junction kept 10 bases outside the gene matches. This CDR3 contains 16 residues. The CDR3, as DNA: TGTGCCAGCAGCGCGGCCGGGACTAGCGGTTCCAATGAGCAGTTCTTC. This encodes CASSAAGTSGSNEQFF.

This clonotype was observed at least ten times. The chain links TRBV18 to TRBJ2-3; weak D call: TRBD1 (6 bases). The CDR3 totals 13 residues. Germline V gene lookup returns CDR1 KGHSH and CDR2 LQKENI. The V end lost 8 bases, the J end lost 2 bases, and 11 bases lay between the germline ends. CDR3 in amino acids: CASSGQNTDTQYF. The CDR3 DNA reads TGTGCCAGCAGCGGACAGAACACAGATACGCAGTATTTT.

The sample holds a few counts of this clonotype. The rearrangement joins TRBV12-3 or TRBV12-4 to TRBJ2-7; D may be TRBD2 (5 bases). This CDR3 is built from 15 residues. V lost 2 bases and J 3 bases, leaving 14 bases between the germline ends. The CDR3 DNA is TGTGCCAGCAGTTTAAGCAGCCACGGGGTCTACGAGCAGTACTTC. It encodes CASSLSSHGVYEQYF.

This clonotype has a handful of counts. This rearrangement joins TRBV5-1 to TRBJ1-3, with 7 bases fitting TRBD1. Per the germline V gene, CDR1 is SGHRS and CDR2 is YFSETQ. The trim removed 5 bases at V and 2 bases at J, leaving 4 bases unmatched. The CDR3 is made up of 14 amino acids. This chain's CDR3 is CASSYGTAGNTIYF. CDR3 bases: TGCGCCAGCAGTTACGGGACAGCTGGAAACACCATATATTTT.

This rearrangement joins TRBV3-1 to TRBJ2-7; D might be TRBD2 (6 bases). CDR1 and CDR2 (germline): LGHDT, YNNKEL (reference sequence). Trimming took 6 bases from V and 2 from J, leaving 14 bases between them. The CDR3 length is 14 residues. CDR3 amino acids: CASRLQEGAYEQYF. CDR3 in DNA: TGTGCCAGCAGGTTGCAGGAGGGCGCCTACGAGCAGTACTTC.

A few counts support this clonotype. V usage is TRBV2 and J usage is TRBJ2-1, with D tentatively TRBD2 (5 bases). The V gene's germline CDR1 is SNHLY and CDR2 FYNNEI. With 1 base removed from V and 6 bases from J, the gap between germline ends came to 10 bases. The CDR3 runs 14 residues. The CDR3 sequence: CASSEGTRGNEQFF. For the CDR3, the DNA is TGTGCCAGCAGTGAAGGGACTCGGGGCAATGAGCAGTTCTTC. The full variable domain, rest sourced from reference TRBV2 and TRBJ2-1, is EPEVTQTPSHQVTQMGQEVILRCVPISNHLYFYWYRQILGQKVEFLVSFYNNEISEKSEIFDDQFSVERPDGSNFTLKIRSTKLEDSAMYFCASSEGTRGNEQFFGPGTRLTVL.

There are many counts of this clonotype. V and J are TRBV4-1 and TRBJ1-2; 9 nucleotides line up with TRBD1. The length of the CDR3 is 13 residues. From germline, CDR1 is MGHRA and CDR2 YSYEKL. With V trimmed by 5 bases and J by 8 bases, 6 bases remained unmatched. In DNA, the CDR3 is TGCGCCAGCAGCTCACGGGGACAGGGAGGCTACACCTTC. Residues: CASSSRGQGGYTF.

This clonotype was found a few times. The gene calls are TRBV5-1 and TRBJ1-4; D remains ambiguous. Trimming left V 2 bases short and J 5 bases short, with 4 bases between. Per the germline V gene, CDR1 is SGHRS and CDR2 is YFSETQ. This CDR3 is 12 amino acids long. CDR3: CASSFGNEKLFF. DNA for the CDR3: TGCGCCAGCAGCTTCGGAAATGAAAAACTGTTTTTT. Full variable domain (remainder filled in from reference TRBV5-1 and TRBJ1-4): KAGVTQTPRYLIKTRGQQVTLSCSPISGHRSVSWYQQTPGQGLQFLFEYFSETQRNKGNFPGRFSGRQFSNSRSEMNVSTLELGDSALYLCASSFGNEKLFFGSGTQLSVL.

The rearrangement uses TRBV5-6 and TRBJ2-2; maybe TRBD2 (6 bases). CDR3 size: 16 residues. Trimming cost V 1 base and J 10 bases, with 20 bases left between them. The germline V gene encodes CDR1 SGHDT and CDR2 YYEEEE. CDR3 sequence (DNA): TGTGCCAGCAGCTTGTTAGCCAAACGGACTAACGAGGAGCTGTTTTTT. It translates to CASSLLAKRTNEELFF.

This clonotype came up once. Since a much larger clone is just one base distant, this may be a read error. V and J are TRBV6-2 or TRBV6-3 and TRBJ2-5; D ambiguous. Trimming stripped 2 bases from V and 4 bases from J, with 11 bases between. The CDR3 runs 14 residues. Germline CDR1 is MNHEY and CDR2 is SVGEGT. CDR3 bases: TGTGCCAGCAGTTACGGCCAATTCCGAGAGACCCAGTACTTC. This translates into CASSYGQFRETQYF.

The V and J genes are TRBV27 and TRBJ1-5, with a possible D match to TRBD1 (6 bases). Germline assignment: CDR1 MNHEY and CDR2 SMNVEV (reference sequence). V dropped 6 bases and J dropped 2 bases, with 17 bases sitting between them. The CDR3 covers 16 residues. Here the CDR3 reads CASRLEGGSGNQPQHF. The CDR3, as DNA: TGTGCCAGCAGACTGGAGGGGGGTAGCGGCAATCAGCCCCAGCATTTT.

For the CDR3, the DNA is TGCGCCAGCAGCTTGGATCCGGGGATGAGCTCCTACGAGCAGTACTTC. The encoded protein is CASSLDPGMSSYEQYF. This chain connects TRBV5-1 to TRBJ2-7, with a tentative D call TRBD2 (5 bases). The CDR3 sequence is 16 residues long. V was clipped by 0 bases and J by 0 bases, with 13 bases between them. Germline V gene data show CDR1 as SGHRS and CDR2 as YFSETQ.

This sequence joins TRBV6-6 and TRBJ2-1, with TRBD1 matching over 9 bases. Germline trimming cut 4 bases from V and 3 bases from J; bases unmatched to any gene: 4. This CDR3 has 15 residues. Germline CDR1 MNHNY, CDR2 SVGAGI (reference sequence). The CDR3 DNA reads as TGTGCCAGCAGTTCCTGGGACAGGGACTACAATGAGCAGTTCTTC. Encoded protein: CASSSWDRDYNEQFF.

The chain joins TRBV7-2 to TRBJ2-6, with 8 positions matching TRBD1. CDR1 is SGHTA, CDR2 FQGNSA, per germline. This CDR3 has 19 residues. Germline trimming cut 2 bases from V and 0 bases from J; bases unmatched to any gene: 9. CDR3 in DNA: TGTGCCAGCAGCTTACGGGAGACAGGGGAATTCTCTGGGGCCAACGTCCTGACTTTC. This encodes CASSLRETGEFSGANVLTF.